The sequence of this T cell receptor (beta chain) was determined in a study of Ad26.COV2.S vaccination and SARS-CoV-2 variants. Study-wide findings and caveats: Responses of spike-specific T cells (both CD8+ and CD4+) reportedly showed substantial breadth after vaccination. Placebo recipients trailed vaccine recipients in spike-specific TCR breadth.

The treatment denotes: around 19 received Ad26.COV2.S at low or high dose, single or two shots; several received placebo; per-sample allocation not given. Samples came from day 63 after the first vaccine or placebo injection. The V segment lost 3 bases and the J segment 4 bases; nucleotides outside the gene matches: 8. Germline-derived CDR1 and CDR2 are KGHSH and LQKENI. CDR3 length equals 16 residues. A note on this clone: The target antigen is unknown.

Profiled with immunoSEQ multiplex PCR; TCRdb holds only in-frame clones, not every one. The sample consists of hundreds of thousands of clones, more than 70% of them appearing once. Sequenced here: peripheral blood, sampled in a trial of Ad26.COV2.S vaccine versus placebo. The TCR sequence derives from a person between 18 and 59 years old who received the Ad26.COV2.S COVID-19 vaccine or a placebo. The chain carries TRBV18 and TRBJ1-4; 7 bases align to TRBD1. As DNA, the CDR3 is TGTGCCAGCTCACCGAACTCACAGGGGTATAATGAAAAACTGTTTTTT. Its translation is CASSPNSQGYNEKLFF.